This T cell receptor (beta chain) emerged from a study of technical replicates of blood from a handful of donors. From germline, CDR1 is MGHRA and CDR2 YSYEKL. The CDR3 runs 16 residues. Trimming cost V 5 bases and J 1 base; bases outside gene matches: 6. Measured with immunoSEQ multiplex PCR; TCRdb has only the in-frame clones, and not every one. The repertoire holds approximately 82,000 clones, approximately 96% seen once, with about 0.36% in the top ten. This receptor was taken from a human donor in good health. The V and J genes are TRBV4-1 and TRBJ2-5, with 11 positions matching TRBD2. Specimen: T cells isolated from PBMCs. The CDR3 DNA is TGCGCCAGCAGCTCGCGACTAGCGGGAATCCAAGAGACCCAGTACTTC. Its protein is CASSSRLAGIQETQYF.